This T cell receptor beta chain was found in a study of blood T cell repertoires in COVID-19 (dated by TCRdb to 2018 to 2020). Describing the broader study: Samples from collaborators originated in the United States, Italy and Spain and spanned both the acute and convalescent phases of COVID-19. A freely available public database, intended as a resource for researchers studying the immune response to SARS-CoV-2, is where the repertoires were released. The material from the prospective study consisted of cDNA or gDNA derived from T cells, B-cell-depleted T cells, or PBMCs. Sample metadata almost always included a de-identified subject ID, COVID-19 status, age in years and sex. The samples were drawn from two sources: the first 160 participants of the ongoing ImmuneRACE study, and over 1,000 subjects contributed by 6 global collaborators. The dataset comprised deeply sampled blood TCRbeta repertoires from subjects exposed to, actively infected with, or recovered from COVID-19. Where available, HLA class I and class II types were obtained from metadata supplied by the sample provider rather than from assay-based typing. The full study reports these points: The quantity of clinical and demographic metadata differed by source and by participant and was supplied without curation.

One collaborating source in Seattle enrolled patients during active infection and followed them longitudinally through the course of disease. Whole blood was collected in K2EDTA tubes by collaborating institutions according to the institutions' own protocols. For TCRbeta analysis, collaborator samples were shipped as frozen whole blood, as isolated PBMCs, or as DNA extracted from either sample type. CDR1 SGHAT and CDR2 FQNNGV were looked up in the germline V gene. Germline trimming: 5 bases from V, 2 bases from J; junction bases outside gene matches: 5. The CDR3, from cysteine to phenylalanine, totals 14 residues. CDR3 DNA is the only sequence kept; it has 42 bases, read in frame from the first base. The immunoSEQ Assay, a bias-controlled multiplex PCR, was used to amplify TCRbeta CDR3 regions from genomic DNA. The original pipeline was this. Nucleated cell counts per sample were estimated from amplification of reference gene primers within the assay. To quantify the absolute abundance of each unique TCRbeta CDR3 rearrangement, sequence reads were collapsed and filtered. For each sample, productive Simpson clonality was calculated as the square root of Simpson's diversity index over productive rearrangements. Drawn from immuneACCESS, this table holds only the in-frame rearrangements with V and J called that TCRdb kept. Clones are partly lost; checked studies trace under half to an unresolved V gene and leave the rest unexplained. Clone size and V and J calls were adopted from that table, with D and trimming inferred from the DNA. This sample lists about 280,000 clones; under 90% were detected once. The top ten clonotypes cover 8.5% to 14% of the sample.

This clone came up once. This receptor's antigen is unknown. No much larger clonotype is one base removed from it; base qualities were not supplied. This TCR was recovered from a woman in her 30s with COVID-19, enrolled during active disease. The chain is encoded by TRBV11-2 joined to TRBJ1-2; 7 middle bases align to TRBD1. Material for sequencing was peripheral blood. The CDR3 here reads CASSAVTGNYGYTF. The DNA sequence follows: TGTGCCAGCAGCGCGGTGACAGGGAACTATGGCTACACCTTC. Reference TRBV11-2 and TRBJ1-2 proteins supply the regions before and after the CDR3; the full variable domain is: EAGVAQSPRYKIIEKRQSVAFWCNPISGHATLYWYQQILGQGPKLLIQFQNNGVVDDSQLPKDRFSAERLKGVDSTLKIQPAKLEDSAVYLCASSAVTGNYGYTFGSGTRLTVV.